These T cell receptor beta chains were read from a single sample in a study of T-cell reconstitution after alpha-beta-depleted transplantation in children. In TCRdb, the PCR reads were re-called with MiXCR into one record per CDR3 protein. The data contain 200,000 to 250,000 distinct CDR3 sequences, 12% of them singletons. The specimen was PBMCs from the stem cell graft donor, collected from the stem cell graft. These receptors all come from a human donor who donated a stem cell graft to a child with acute lymphoblastic leukemia. CDR3s include the opening cysteine and the closing phenylalanine or tryptophan. D genes are given only for firm matches. Size values are once, few and many counts, or a class for expanded clones, and some rows have none.

clone_size,d_call,j_call,v_call,cdr3_aa,cdr3_nt
many,-,TRBJ2-7,TRBV30,CAWGGTEQYF,TGTGCCTGGGGAGGAACCGAGCAGTACTTC
many,TRBD2,TRBJ2-1,TRBV24-1,CATSALAGGGNEQFF,TGTGCCACCAGTGCGCTAGCGGGAGGTGGCAATGAGCAGTTCTTC
few,TRBD1,TRBJ2-7,TRBV12-3/TRBV12-4,CASRSGQGASYEQYF,TGTGCCAGCAGGTCGGGACAGGGGGCATCCTACGAGCAGTACTTC
-,TRBD2,TRBJ2-7,TRBV7-2,CASSLEELGLAGGLVPYF,TGTGCCAGCAGCTTAGAGGAATTGGGACTAGCGGGAGGGCTGGTCCCGTACTTC
few,TRBD2,TRBJ2-3,TRBV7-8,CASSLDGTSVSTDTQYF,TGTGCCAGCAGCTTAGATGGGACTAGCGTAAGCACAGATACGCAGTATTTT
many,TRBD1,TRBJ2-5,TRBV12-3/TRBV12-4,CASSLQGGFWETQYF,TGTGCCAGCAGTCTACAGGGGGGTTTCTGGGAGACCCAGTACTTC
-,TRBD1,TRBJ2-4,TRBV29-1,CSFSAQTGGSNIQYF,TGCAGCTTTTCGGCACAGACAGGGGGTTCAAACATTCAGTACTTC
few,TRBD2,TRBJ2-1,TRBV19,CASSRRTSGYYNEQFF,TGTGCCAGTAGTCGTAGGACTAGCGGTTACTACAATGAGCAGTTCTTC
many,TRBD2,TRBJ2-3,TRBV5-1,CASSLRTSVGDTQYF,TGCGCCAGCAGCTTGCGGACTAGCGTTGGAGATACGCAGTATTTT
many,-,TRBJ2-7,TRBV9,CASSVGGQFYEQYF,TGTGCCAGCAGCGTAGGGGGACAATTTTACGAGCAGTACTTC
-,TRBD1,TRBJ2-2,TRBV9,CASSPPPRGPSTGELFF,TGTGCCAGCAGCCCCCCCCCCAGGGGGCCGAGCACCGGGGAGCTGTTTTTT
many,TRBD1,TRBJ1-1,TRBV11-1,CASSLVSFRQGGDTEAFF,TGTGCCAGCAGCTTAGTATCCTTTAGACAGGGGGGCGACACTGAAGCTTTCTTT
many,TRBD2,TRBJ2-2,TRBV5-1,CASSPYPAGAGTGELFF,TGCGCCAGCAGCCCCTACCCAGCGGGGGCCGGAACCGGGGAGCTGTTTTTT
many,-,TRBJ2-5,TRBV30,CACTWREGLETQYF,TGTGCCTGTACATGGAGAGAGGGGTTAGAGACCCAGTACTTC
many,-,TRBJ1-5,TRBV24-1,CATSETASGGHWKPQHF,TGTGCCACCAGTGAGACGGCATCGGGAGGGCACTGGAAGCCCCAGCATTTT
once,TRBD2,TRBJ2-2,TRBV9,CASSASGADTGELFF,TGTGCCAGCAGCGCCAGCGGGGCGGACACCGGGGAGCTGTTTTTT
many,-,TRBJ1-3,TRBV12-3/TRBV12-4,CASRDGPQLGNTIYF,TGTGCCAGCAGGGACGGGCCCCAGCTGGGAAACACCATATATTTT
many,-,TRBJ1-5,TRBV12-3/TRBV12-4,CASSFQGGDQPQHF,TGTGCCAGCAGTTTTCAAGGTGGGGATCAGCCCCAGCATTTT
many,TRBD1,TRBJ2-3,TRBV5-1,CASRDRPTDTQYF,TGCGCCAGCAGGGACAGGCCCACAGATACGCAGTATTTT
many,-,TRBJ2-5,TRBV6-1,CASSDDRQETQYF,TGTGCCAGCAGTGATGACCGACAAGAGACCCAGTACTTC
-,-,TRBJ1-1,TRBV2,CASSEEQIEAFF,TGTGCCAGCAGTGAGGAACAGATTGAAGCTTTCTTT
many,-,TRBJ2-5,TRBV7-2,CASKDGVQETQYF,TGTGCCAGCAAGGACGGGGTGCAAGAGACCCAGTACTTC
-,TRBD2,TRBJ2-1,TRBV20-1,CSALLAGPLNEQFF,TGCAGTGCTCTACTAGCGGGGCCTCTCAATGAGCAGTTCTTC
many,TRBD1,TRBJ2-2,TRBV25-1,CASSEYGRGQGNTGELFF,TGTGCCAGCAGTGAATATGGCCGGGGACAGGGGAACACCGGGGAGCTGTTTTTT
many,-,TRBJ2-3,TRBV11-2,CASSLAFGGTDTQYF,TGTGCCAGCAGCTTAGCCTTCGGGGGTACAGATACGCAGTATTTT
many,-,TRBJ2-7,TRBV5-1,CASSNPGEQYF,TGCGCCAGCAGCAACCCGGGGGAGCAGTACTTC
many,-,TRBJ2-3,TRBV29-1,CSVEGPSGTDTQYF,TGCAGCGTTGAAGGTCCTAGCGGCACAGATACGCAGTATTTT
many,TRBD1,TRBJ1-2,TRBV12-3/TRBV12-4,CASRTQGVGYGYTF,TGTGCCAGCAGGACACAGGGGGTGGGGTATGGCTACACCTTC
many,TRBD2,TRBJ2-7,TRBV10-3,CAITPMAKREGYEQYF,TGTGCCATCACCCCCATGGCAAAACGGGAGGGCTACGAGCAGTACTTC
many,-,TRBJ2-3,TRBV6-1,CASTSGETDTQYF,TGTGCCAGCACCTCGGGCGAGACAGATACGCAGTATTTT
many,-,TRBJ1-2,TRBV12-3/TRBV12-4,CASNPGQRHNYGYTF,TGTGCCAGCAACCCCGGACAGAGGCATAACTATGGCTACACCTTC
many,TRBD1,TRBJ1-2,TRBV5-1,CASSFDPTGIHGYTF,TGCGCCAGCAGTTTCGATCCGACAGGGATCCATGGCTACACCTTC
-,-,TRBJ2-1,TRBV11-1,CASSWAEGGGSIYNEQFF,TGTGCCAGCAGCTGGGCAGAGGGGGGCGGGAGCATCTACAATGAGCAGTTCTTC
few,-,TRBJ2-5,TRBV12-3/TRBV12-4,CASSLGNRQETQYF,TGTGCCAGCAGTTTGGGTAACAGGCAAGAGACCCAGTACTTC
-,-,TRBJ1-2,TRBV7-2,CASSLARGRILSSDYGYTF,TGTGCCAGCAGCTTAGCTAGGGGCAGAATACTTTCAAGCGACTATGGCTACACCTTC
few,-,TRBJ1-1,TRBV19,CASTRGAAEAFF,TGTGCCAGTACACGAGGGGCGGCTGAAGCTTTCTTT
-,-,TRBJ2-5,TRBV29-1,CSVEESGRPETQYF,TGCAGCGTTGAAGAATCAGGGCGGCCGGAGACCCAGTACTTC
many,TRBD1,TRBJ2-7,TRBV25-1,CASSADRGRNPSHRYEQYF,TGTGCCAGCAGTGCTGACAGGGGGCGAAATCCTTCTCACCGCTACGAGCAGTACTTC
many,TRBD1,TRBJ2-1,TRBV24-1,CATTPGGDEQFF,TGTGCCACCACTCCAGGGGGCGATGAGCAGTTCTTC
-,-,TRBJ2-5,TRBV20-1,CSASDPTQETQYF,TGCAGTGCTTCCGATCCGACCCAAGAGACCCAGTACTTC
many,TRBD2,TRBJ2-2,TRBV7-2,CASRGLAGEVTGELFF,TGTGCCAGCAGGGGACTAGCGGGGGAGGTCACCGGGGAGCTGTTTTTT